A selection of T cell receptor beta chains follows, all from one sample in a study of blood T cell repertoires in COVID-19. TCRdb's copy holds only in-frame clones and misses some; the assay was immunoSEQ multiplex PCR. The sample carries about 390,000 clones, around nine tenths recorded once. The sequencing sample was made of PBMCs or T cells enriched from blood (not recorded which). The receptors were gathered from a woman between 50 and 59 years old who had recovered from COVID-19. The conserved cysteine and the conserved F or W are not part of the CDR3 here.

TRBV29-1,SVLPTGRDHGYT
TRBV4-1,ASSQKTGDYGYT
TRBV9,ASSVENGPRPGNTIY
TRBV7-2,ASSFSGGAETQY
TRBV6-2/TRBV6-3,ASSYSPGQEGRVGYT
TRBV10-3,AISESRLQGARGAF
TRBV7-9,ASSFRDTEAF
TRBV5-1,ASSLGGTTKETQY
TRBV19,ASSIVGVTGGETQY
TRBV4-3,ASSQDVSGNEQF
TRBV6-2/TRBV6-3,ASSYERGGVGNEQF
TRBV29-1,SVGRTGRVNTEAF
TRBV5-5,ASRRTQGAYGANVLT
TRBV27,ASSLSGSYEQY
TRBV12-5,ASGLIRGPVIATNEKLF
TRBV6-5,ASRVNLNQPQH
TRBV2,ASNRGQAGNQPQH
TRBV5-1,ASSLAGTGDSPLH
TRBV7-9,ASSARDRGYRPGNTIY
TRBV10-3,AISDQDYYGYT
TRBV11-2,ASSLEQGGEAF
TRBV19,ASSGDSYNSPLH
TRBV9,ASSQGTTDTQY
TRBV3-1/TRBV3-2,ASSQVGGMGYGYT
TRBV28,ASSPTGREQY
TRBV29-1,SVVPGTEAF
TRBV7-2,ASSSIGLGDRPYNEQF
TRBV6-1,ASSENTGYEQY
TRBV2,ASREQGGPYNEQF
TRBV5-1,ASSLGRTGGEKLF
TRBV3-1/TRBV3-2,ASSHSGGDEQY
TRBV5-1,ASSAAGFGANVLT
TRBV20-1,SASSEKVSGNTIY
TRBV12-5,ASGYERGLSTDTQY
TRBV7-9,ASSLAWQNDSPLH
TRBV20-1,SASSGTGPKQPQH
TRBV6-5,ASTRGGGYT
TRBV7-9,ASSKTVSGYT
TRBV7-2,ASRPGLALETQY
TRBV30,AWSTKNIQY
TRBV5-1,ASSLPPGGPSSYEQY
TRBV24-1,ATSDTTGGLSNEQF
TRBV12-3/TRBV12-4,ASSPRGGTEAF
TRBV18,ASSVTGGSNTEAF
TRBV30,AKQDPGWTEAF
TRBV7-9,ASSTERGADTGELF
TRBV27,ASRGLAPHNEQF
TRBV11-2,ASSSTLPRQVISGNTIY
TRBV10-3,AISELGTNYGYT
TRBV5-6,ASSFSDRAYGYT
TRBV10-3,AISEYAGYGYT
TRBV3-1/TRBV3-2,ASSQAPGASQPQH
TRBV5-4,ASSRDRANRNEKLF
TRBV5-1,ASSPGQFVDNEQF
TRBV19,ASRRDGSYSNQPQH
TRBV4-3,ASSQDILAGSHMSYEQY